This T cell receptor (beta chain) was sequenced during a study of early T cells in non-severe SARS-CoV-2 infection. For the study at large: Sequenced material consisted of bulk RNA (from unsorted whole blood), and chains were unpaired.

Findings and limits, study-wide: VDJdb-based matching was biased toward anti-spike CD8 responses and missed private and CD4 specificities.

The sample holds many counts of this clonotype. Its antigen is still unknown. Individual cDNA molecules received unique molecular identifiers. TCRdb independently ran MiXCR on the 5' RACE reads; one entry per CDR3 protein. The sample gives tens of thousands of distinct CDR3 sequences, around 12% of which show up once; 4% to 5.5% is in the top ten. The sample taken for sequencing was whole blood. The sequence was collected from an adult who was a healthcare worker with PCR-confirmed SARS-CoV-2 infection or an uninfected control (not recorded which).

The CDR3 coding sequence is TGCGCCAGCAGCTTGGCCTGGGGCAGACTGAACACTGAAGCTTTCTTT. Its translation: CASSLAWGRLNTEAFF. The rearrangement uses TRBV5-1 and TRBJ1-1; D possibly corresponds to TRBD1 (5 bases). Trimming took 0 bases from V and 0 from J, leaving 12 bases between them. The CDR3 runs to 16 residues. The germline V gene has CDR1 SGHRS and CDR2 YFSETQ.